This TCR beta chain was recorded in a study of blood T cell repertoires in COVID-19. As handled by the study authors: Amplification from reference gene primers served as the basis for estimated nucleated cell counts. The protocol was immunoSEQ multiplex PCR, while the TCRdb copy is restricted to in-frame clones and leaves out a portion. The V and J calls and the clone size are those of that table, but D and trimming were determined from the DNA. The sample lists about 170,000 clones; roughly 86% were seen once. Material for sequencing was peripheral blood. The receptor comes from a man aged 40-49 years who had recovered from COVID-19.

CDR3 loop: CAWSGDSYEQYF. As DNA, the CDR3 is TGTGCCTGGAGTGGGGACAGCTACGAGCAGTACTTC. The chain links TRBV30 to TRBJ2-7; 7 bases are a match to TRBD1. After removal of 1 base from V and 3 bases from J, the junction contained 0 bases not matched to a gene. CDR3 length: 12 residues. The germline gives CDR1 GTSNPN, CDR2 SVGIG (reference sequence).